A selection of T cell receptor beta chains follows, all from one sample in a study of CD8+CD57+ T cells in acquired aplastic anemia. TCRdb itself ran the reads through MiXCR, one entry per CDR3 protein. Here the sample spans roughly 120,000 distinct CDR3 sequences, 55% to 60% being singletons. Sequencing was performed on sorted CD4+, CD8+, or CD8+CD57+ T cells (not recorded which) from PBMCs. These receptors were obtained from a human donor with aplastic anemia. The CDR3 runs from the conserved cysteine through the conserved F or W. Fields, in order: D gene, CDR3 length, J gene, clone size, V gene, CDR3 protein, CDR3 DNA. The D gene is left open where the match is weak. The listing skips clone size in some rows; elsewhere it reads once, few, many or a size class.

D gene: .
CDR3 length: 15
J gene: TRBJ1-4
clone size: once
V gene: TRBV25-1
CDR3 protein: CASSEFRGANEKLFF
CDR3 DNA: TGTGCCAGCAGTGAATTTCGGGGAGCTAATGAAAAACTGTTTTTT

D gene: .
CDR3 length: 15
J gene: TRBJ2-7
clone size: .
V gene: TRBV11-2
CDR3 protein: CASSLDLADTYEQYF
CDR3 DNA: TGTGCCAGCAGCTTAGATCTTGCGGACACCTACGAGCAGTACTTC

D gene: .
CDR3 length: 11
J gene: TRBJ2-3
clone size: few
V gene: TRBV20-1
CDR3 protein: CSARTADTQYF
CDR3 DNA: TGCAGTGCTAGGACCGCGGATACGCAGTATTTT

D gene: TRBD2
CDR3 length: 14
J gene: TRBJ2-5
clone size: few
V gene: TRBV11-3
CDR3 protein: CASSPAGGRGTQYF
CDR3 DNA: TGTGCCAGCAGCCCGGCGGGGGGGCGTGGGACCCAGTACTTC

D gene: TRBD1
CDR3 length: 19
J gene: TRBJ2-1
clone size: many
V gene: TRBV11-1
CDR3 protein: CASSARDRALTRATYEQFF
CDR3 DNA: TGTGCCAGCAGCGCCCGGGACAGGGCCTTAACGAGGGCTACATATGAGCAGTTCTTC

D gene: .
CDR3 length: 16
J gene: TRBJ2-7
clone size: .
V gene: TRBV9
CDR3 protein: CASSVGGGGLSYEQYF
CDR3 DNA: TGTGCCAGCAGCGTAGGGGGAGGGGGGCTCTCCTACGAGCAGTACTTC

D gene: .
CDR3 length: 14
J gene: TRBJ2-5
clone size: .
V gene: TRBV20-1
CDR3 protein: CSASLMQGQETQYF
CDR3 DNA: TGCAGTGCTAGTCTTATGCAGGGGCAAGAGACCCAGTACTTC

D gene: TRBD2
CDR3 length: 11
J gene: TRBJ2-3
clone size: .
V gene: TRBV7-9
CDR3 protein: CASSSGTSGIF
CDR3 DNA: TGTGCCAGCAGCTCCGGGACTAGCGGGATTTTT

D gene: .
CDR3 length: 16
J gene: TRBJ2-6
clone size: .
V gene: TRBV10-3
CDR3 protein: CAISESEEGGANVLTF
CDR3 DNA: TGTGCCATCAGTGAGTCGGAGGAAGGTGGGGCCAACGTCCTGACTTTC

D gene: TRBD1
CDR3 length: 15
J gene: TRBJ1-1
clone size: .
V gene: TRBV9
CDR3 protein: CASSPGGAMNTEAFF
CDR3 DNA: TGTGCCAGCAGCCCAGGGGGGGCTATGAACACTGAAGCTTTCTTT

D gene: TRBD1
CDR3 length: 15
J gene: TRBJ1-2
clone size: many
V gene: TRBV7-9
CDR3 protein: CASSVRQGMNYGYTF
CDR3 DNA: TGTGCCAGCAGCGTACGACAGGGGATGAACTATGGCTACACCTTC

D gene: .
CDR3 length: 11
J gene: TRBJ2-7
clone size: .
V gene: TRBV29-1
CDR3 protein: CSVEVLYEQYF
CDR3 DNA: TGCAGCGTTGAGGTCCTCTACGAGCAGTACTTC

D gene: TRBD2
CDR3 length: 13
J gene: TRBJ2-7
clone size: many
V gene: TRBV7-9
CDR3 protein: CASSARGEWEQYF
CDR3 DNA: TGTGCCAGCAGTGCGCGGGGGGAATGGGAGCAGTACTTC

D gene: .
CDR3 length: 15
J gene: TRBJ2-1
clone size: .
V gene: TRBV28
CDR3 protein: CASRWAVGPYNEQFF
CDR3 DNA: TGTGCCAGCAGGTGGGCGGTCGGCCCATACAATGAGCAGTTCTTC

D gene: .
CDR3 length: 12
J gene: TRBJ2-1
clone size: once
V gene: TRBV19
CDR3 protein: CASSGSYNEQFF
CDR3 DNA: TGTGCCAGTTCCGGGTCCTACAATGAGCAGTTCTTC

D gene: .
CDR3 length: 12
J gene: TRBJ2-1
clone size: .
V gene: TRBV24-1
CDR3 protein: CATSDLRGAIFF
CDR3 DNA: TGTGCCACCAGTGATTTAAGGGGAGCTATATTCTTC

D gene: TRBD1
CDR3 length: 15
J gene: TRBJ1-5
clone size: .
V gene: TRBV19
CDR3 protein: CASSIGGTDNQPQHF
CDR3 DNA: TGTGCCAGTAGTATAGGCGGGACAGACAATCAGCCCCAGCATTTT

D gene: TRBD1
CDR3 length: 15
J gene: TRBJ2-7
clone size: many
V gene: TRBV5-4
CDR3 protein: CASSVGQGGVYEQYF
CDR3 DNA: TGTGCCAGCAGCGTTGGACAGGGGGGCGTTTACGAGCAGTACTTC

D gene: .
CDR3 length: 15
J gene: TRBJ1-1
clone size: many
V gene: TRBV6-1
CDR3 protein: CASLNRDGVYTEAFF
CDR3 DNA: TGTGCCAGCCTGAATCGGGACGGCGTCTACACTGAAGCTTTCTTT

D gene: .
CDR3 length: 15
J gene: TRBJ2-7
clone size: .
V gene: TRBV27
CDR3 protein: CASSTLFRNTYEQYF
CDR3 DNA: TGTGCCAGCAGTACGCTATTTAGGAACACCTACGAGCAGTACTTC

D gene: TRBD1
CDR3 length: 15
J gene: TRBJ1-2
clone size: .
V gene: TRBV6-5
CDR3 protein: CASSYSSGGNYGYTF
CDR3 DNA: TGTGCCAGCAGTTACTCATCAGGGGGCAACTATGGCTACACCTTC

D gene: TRBD2
CDR3 length: 15
J gene: TRBJ2-7
clone size: once
V gene: TRBV24-1
CDR3 protein: CATGRRHSGYYEQYF
CDR3 DNA: TGTGCAACCGGGAGGAGACATTCGGGGTACTACGAGCAGTACTTC

D gene: TRBD1
CDR3 length: 15
J gene: TRBJ2-7
clone size: many
V gene: TRBV7-2
CDR3 protein: CASSFPGQGSDEQYF
CDR3 DNA: TGTGCCAGCAGTTTTCCGGGACAGGGGTCGGACGAGCAGTACTTC

D gene: .
CDR3 length: 16
J gene: TRBJ1-5
clone size: once
V gene: TRBV5-6
CDR3 protein: CASSPQGPNSNQPQHF
CDR3 DNA: TGTGCCAGCAGTCCACAGGGTCCGAATAGCAATCAGCCCCAGCATTTT

D gene: .
CDR3 length: 14
J gene: TRBJ1-1
clone size: .
V gene: TRBV19
CDR3 protein: CASSMDVRRTEAFF
CDR3 DNA: TGTGCCAGTAGTATGGATGTAAGAAGAACTGAAGCTTTCTTT

D gene: .
CDR3 length: 15
J gene: TRBJ2-1
clone size: .
V gene: TRBV5-6
CDR3 protein: CASSLGWGGIHEQFF
CDR3 DNA: TGTGCCAGCAGCTTGGGTTGGGGCGGAATCCATGAGCAGTTCTTC

D gene: .
CDR3 length: 15
J gene: TRBJ2-5
clone size: .
V gene: TRBV5-6
CDR3 protein: CASSVTQGFQETQYF
CDR3 DNA: TGTGCCAGCAGCGTAACACAGGGCTTCCAAGAGACCCAGTACTTC

D gene: TRBD1
CDR3 length: 15
J gene: TRBJ1-2
clone size: .
V gene: TRBV29-1
CDR3 protein: CSVSEDRGFVDGYTF
CDR3 DNA: TGCAGCGTTAGTGAGGACAGGGGGTTCGTTGATGGCTACACCTTC

D gene: TRBD1
CDR3 length: 16
J gene: TRBJ1-2
clone size: many
V gene: TRBV7-3
CDR3 protein: CASSLTAGGAGYGYTF
CDR3 DNA: TGTGCCAGCAGCTTAACGGCAGGGGGCGCAGGCTATGGCTACACCTTC

D gene: TRBD1
CDR3 length: 14
J gene: TRBJ1-5
clone size: .
V gene: TRBV10-2
CDR3 protein: CASSVTGGQQPQHF
CDR3 DNA: TGCGCCAGCAGTGTGACAGGGGGCCAGCAGCCCCAGCATTTT

D gene: .
CDR3 length: 16
J gene: TRBJ2-1
clone size: .
V gene: TRBV20-1
CDR3 protein: CSASSSKVGGYNEQFF
CDR3 DNA: TGCAGTGCCAGCAGCTCGAAGGTTGGGGGTTACAATGAGCAGTTCTTC